One sample yielded the 16 T cell receptor beta chains listed below, sequenced in a study of shared clonotypes between healthy human individuals. Produced via immunoSEQ multiplex PCR; TCRdb's table is partial and in-frame only. The sample lists over 400,000 clones; about 78% were seen once. The sequenced sample consisted of PBMCs. The receptor source for this set is a woman aged 40 to 55 in good health. Some clones in this sample may be carry-over from other donors' samples.

This chain connects TRBV9 to TRBJ2-3; 8 bases align to TRBD2. CDR1 and CDR2 (germline): SGDLS, YYNGEE. The J segment lost 0 bases and the V segment lost 0 bases, leaving 0 bases of the junction unmatched. This CDR3 has 15 amino acids. CDR3 loop: CASSVAGGSTDTQYF. As DNA, the CDR3 is TGTGCCAGCAGCGTAGCGGGGGGGAGCACAGATACGCAGTATTTT.

This sequence joins TRBV6-1 and TRBJ1-3; D is possibly TRBD1 (6 bases). The CDR3 consists of 15 residues. Trimming left V 8 bases short and J 0 bases short, with 14 bases between. Germline V lookup: CDR1 MNHNS, CDR2 SASEGT. The CDR3 region is CASRDIGTSGNTIYF. The CDR3 DNA reads as TGTGCCAGCCGGGACATAGGAACCTCTGGAAACACCATATATTTT.

The genes are TRBV18 and TRBJ1-1; D is unclear. In germline, CDR1 is KGHSH, CDR2 LQKENI. Trimming pared 2 bases from V and 4 bases from J, leaving 11 bases between. CDR3 length equals 14 residues. The CDR3, as DNA: TGTGCCAGCTCACCATCTCGAGATTTCACTGAAGCTTTCTTT. It encodes CASSPSRDFTEAFF.

The chain joins TRBV6-1 to TRBJ2-7; no clear D. This CDR3 is 12 amino acids long. CDR1 MNHNS and CDR2 SASEGT come from the germline V gene. Trimming took off 6 bases at V and 1 base at J, with 7 bases between the two ends. CDR3 loop: CASRTPSYEQYF. The CDR3 DNA is TGTGCCAGCAGAACACCTTCCTACGAGCAGTACTTC.

The chain links TRBV29-1 to TRBJ1-2; D gene ambiguous. With 4 bases removed from V and 9 bases from J, the gap between germline ends came to 3 bases. CDR1 is SQVTM and CDR2 is ANQGSEA in the germline V gene. This CDR3 region has 8 residues. This chain's CDR3 is CSVGSYTF. In nucleotides, the CDR3 is TGCAGCGTTGGGAGCTACACCTTC.

V is TRBV7-8 and J is TRBJ2-7; 7 bases are shared with TRBD2. V shed 5 bases and J 2 bases; nucleotides not matched to a gene: 12. Germline V lookup: CDR1 SGHVS, CDR2 FQNEAQ. This CDR3 has 16 amino acids. In DNA, the CDR3 is TGTGCCAGCAGCACCCCCCGGGGGGAGTTCCCCTACGAGCAGTACTTC. Translated, it gives CASSTPRGEFPYEQYF.

V and J are TRBV11-2 and TRBJ2-7; 9 bases line up with TRBD2. V lost 3 bases and J lost 4; bases outside the gene matches: 10. This CDR3 region has 16 residues. Per germline, CDR1 SGHAT and CDR2 FQNNGV. CDR3 protein: CASSFPTSGLPYEQYF. DNA for the CDR3: TGTGCCAGCAGCTTTCCGACTAGCGGACTACCGTACGAGCAGTACTTC.

This clone was found once. Given a far larger clone just one base away, this is likely a sequencing read error. This chain uses TRBV2 with TRBJ1-5; D is possibly TRBD1 (6 bases). From germline, CDR1 is SNHLY and CDR2 FYNNEI. The CDR3 length is 13 residues. The CDR3 here is CASGTLSNQPRHF. CDR3 nucleotides: TGTGCCAGCGGGACACTTAGCAATCAGCCCCGGCATTTT. The full variable domain, with the rest looked up from reference TRBV2 and TRBJ1-5, is EPEVTQTPSHQVTQMGQEVILRCVPISNHLYFYWYRQILGQKVEFLVSFYNNEISEKSEIFDDQFSVERPDGSNFTLKIRSTKLEDSAMYFCASGTLSNQPRHFGDGTRLSIL.

The rearrangement links TRBV18 to TRBJ1-2; D is possibly TRBD1 (6 bases). V was shortened by 0 bases and J by 3 bases, with 11 bases between the two germline ends. Germline V gene data show CDR1 as KGHSH and CDR2 as LQKENI. The CDR3 contains 15 residues. This chain's CDR3 is CASSPPRQEYYGYTF. The DNA for the CDR3 is TGTGCCAGCTCACCACCCCGACAGGAGTACTATGGCTACACCTTC.

The V gene is TRBV6-5, the J gene TRBJ2-5; no reliable D call. Germline V CDR1 and CDR2: MNHEY, SVGAGI. Trimming took off 6 bases at V and 1 base at J, with 6 bases between the two ends. CDR3 length: 12 amino acids. CDR3 loop: CASSPVQETQYF. In nucleotides, the CDR3 is TGTGCCAGCAGCCCGGTCCAAGAGACCCAGTACTTC.

This sequence joins TRBV11-2 and TRBJ2-3; 8 positions agree with TRBD1. Germline lookup yields CDR1 SGHAT and CDR2 FQNNGV. The J segment lost 6 bases and the V segment lost 4 bases, leaving 12 bases of the junction unmatched. The CDR3 has 16 residues. The CDR3 bases are TGTGCCAGCAGCTCGACCACGGACAGGGTGGTCGATACGCAGTATTTT. It translates to CASSSTTDRVVDTQYF.

This chain uses TRBV6-5 with TRBJ2-7; 11 bases match TRBD2. The CDR3 spans 14 residues. Unmatched junction bases numbered 7, after V lost 10 bases and J lost 2 bases. Looked up from germline, CDR1 is MNHEY and CDR2 is SVGAGI. The CDR3 DNA reads TGTGCCACCAAGGGACTAGCGGTGACCTACGAGCAGTACTTC. Amino acids: CATKGLAVTYEQYF.

This clone has ten or more counts. The rearrangement joins TRBV10-2 to TRBJ2-1; no definite D call. Per the germline V gene, CDR1 is WSHSY and CDR2 is SAAADI. V shed 4 bases and J shed 12 bases, with 10 bases lying between them. The CDR3 loop spans 11 amino acids. The CDR3 bases are TGCGCCAGCAGTGTCGCAGGTCGGCAGTTCTTC. It is translated as CASSVAGRQFF.

V usage is TRBV5-1 and J usage is TRBJ2-1; 8 bases line up with TRBD1. The V and J ends lost 0 bases and 5 bases, in that order; junction bases with no gene match: 7. The CDR3 extends over 16 amino acids. Germline loops: CDR1 SGHRS, CDR2 YFSETQ. The CDR3 loop reads CASSLGGTGFNNEQFF. CDR3 DNA: TGCGCCAGCAGCTTGGGAGGGACAGGATTCAACAATGAGCAGTTCTTC.

The chain couples TRBV2 to TRBJ1-1; TRBD1 is a possible D gene (6 bases). Germline CDR1 reads SNHLY; CDR2 reads FYNNEI. V was clipped by 4 bases and J by 4 bases, with 16 bases between them. The CDR3 spans 15 residues. Here the CDR3 reads CASSVTVGGGTEAFF. CDR3 in DNA: TGTGCCAGCAGTGTTACGGTTGGGGGCGGCACTGAAGCTTTCTTT. Looking up the rest from reference TRBV2 and TRBJ1-1 gives the full variable domain: EPEVTQTPSHQVTQMGQEVILRCVPISNHLYFYWYRQILGQKVEFLVSFYNNEISEKSEIFDDQFSVERPDGSNFTLKIRSTKLEDSAMYFCASSVTVGGGTEAFFGQGTRLTVV.

The rearrangement joins TRBV5-8 to TRBJ1-2; unclear D gene. The CDR3 is 14 residues long. The ends were cut back, 0 bases at V and 4 bases at J, with 10 bases in the middle. Germline V gives CDR1 SGHTS, CDR2 YDEGEE. The CDR3 is CASSLGGLGYGYTF. The CDR3 nucleotides are TGTGCCAGCAGCTTGGGGGGATTGGGCTATGGCTACACCTTC.